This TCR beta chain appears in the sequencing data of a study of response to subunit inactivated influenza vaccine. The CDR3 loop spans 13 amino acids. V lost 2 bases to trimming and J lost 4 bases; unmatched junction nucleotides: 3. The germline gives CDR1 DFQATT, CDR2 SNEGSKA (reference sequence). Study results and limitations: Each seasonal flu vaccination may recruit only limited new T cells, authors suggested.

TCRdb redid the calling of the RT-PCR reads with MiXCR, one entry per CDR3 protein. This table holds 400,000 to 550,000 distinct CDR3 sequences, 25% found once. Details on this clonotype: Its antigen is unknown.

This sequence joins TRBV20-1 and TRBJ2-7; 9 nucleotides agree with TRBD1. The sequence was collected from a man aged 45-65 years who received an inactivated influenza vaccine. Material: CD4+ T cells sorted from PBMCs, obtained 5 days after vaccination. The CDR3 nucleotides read TGCAGTGCTAGAACGGACAGGGGTTACGAGCAGTACTTC. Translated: CSARTDRGYEQYF.